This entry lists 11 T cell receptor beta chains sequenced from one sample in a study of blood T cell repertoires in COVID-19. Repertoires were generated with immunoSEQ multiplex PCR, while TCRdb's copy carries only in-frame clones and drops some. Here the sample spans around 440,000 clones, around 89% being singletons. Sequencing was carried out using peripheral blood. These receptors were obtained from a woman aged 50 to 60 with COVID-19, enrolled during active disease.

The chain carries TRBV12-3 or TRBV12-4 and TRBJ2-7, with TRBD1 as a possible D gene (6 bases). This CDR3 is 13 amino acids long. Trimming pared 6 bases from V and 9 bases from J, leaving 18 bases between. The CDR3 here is CASSSLEQGRQYF. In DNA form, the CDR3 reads TGTGCCAGCAGCTCGCTCGAACAGGGTCGGCAGTACTTC.

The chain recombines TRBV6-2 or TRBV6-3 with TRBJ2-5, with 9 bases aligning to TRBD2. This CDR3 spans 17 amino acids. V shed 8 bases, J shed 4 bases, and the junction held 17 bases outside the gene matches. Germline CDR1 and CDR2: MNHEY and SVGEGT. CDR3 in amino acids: CASRPLSWAGGPETQYF. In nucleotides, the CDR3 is TGTGCCAGCCGCCCCCTGTCGTGGGCGGGGGGGCCAGAGACCCAGTACTTC.

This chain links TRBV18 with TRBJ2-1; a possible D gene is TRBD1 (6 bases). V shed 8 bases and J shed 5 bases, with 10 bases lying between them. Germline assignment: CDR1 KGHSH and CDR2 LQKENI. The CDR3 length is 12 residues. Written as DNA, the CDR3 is TGTGCCAGCCAAGGGGGAAACAATGAGCAGTTCTTC. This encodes CASQGGNNEQFF.

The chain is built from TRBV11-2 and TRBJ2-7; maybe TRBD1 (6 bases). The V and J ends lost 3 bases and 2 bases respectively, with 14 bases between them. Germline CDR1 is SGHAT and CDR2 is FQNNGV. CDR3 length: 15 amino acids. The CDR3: CASSLDTGQTYEQYF. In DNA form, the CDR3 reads TGTGCCAGCAGCTTGGACACGGGACAAACCTACGAGCAGTACTTC.

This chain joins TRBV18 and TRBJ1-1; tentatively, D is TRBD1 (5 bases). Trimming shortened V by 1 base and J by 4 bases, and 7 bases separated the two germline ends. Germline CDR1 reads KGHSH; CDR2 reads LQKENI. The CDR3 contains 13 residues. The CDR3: CASSPQTVTEAFF. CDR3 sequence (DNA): TGTGCCAGCTCACCACAGACAGTCACTGAAGCTTTCTTT.

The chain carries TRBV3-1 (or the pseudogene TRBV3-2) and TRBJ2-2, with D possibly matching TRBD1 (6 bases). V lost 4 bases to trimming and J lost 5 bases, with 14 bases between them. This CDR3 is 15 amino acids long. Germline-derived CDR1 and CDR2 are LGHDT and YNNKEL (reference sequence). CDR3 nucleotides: TGTGCCAGCAGCCTTGGGGGCCCAGGGACCGGGGAGCTGTTTTTT. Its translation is CASSLGGPGTGELFF.

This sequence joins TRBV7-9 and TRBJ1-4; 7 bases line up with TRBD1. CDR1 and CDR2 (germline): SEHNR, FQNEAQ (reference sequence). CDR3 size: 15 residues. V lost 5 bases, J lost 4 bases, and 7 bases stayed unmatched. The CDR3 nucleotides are TGTGCCAGCAGCCCCGGGACAGTTGATAATGAAAAACTGTTTTTT. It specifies CASSPGTVDNEKLFF. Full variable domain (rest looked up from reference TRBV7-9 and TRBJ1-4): DTGVSQNPRHKITKRGQNVTFRCDPISEHNRLYWYRQTLGQGPEFLTYFQNEAQLEKSRLLSDRFSAERPKGSFSTLEIQRTEQGDSAMYLCASSPGTVDNEKLFFGSGTQLSVL.

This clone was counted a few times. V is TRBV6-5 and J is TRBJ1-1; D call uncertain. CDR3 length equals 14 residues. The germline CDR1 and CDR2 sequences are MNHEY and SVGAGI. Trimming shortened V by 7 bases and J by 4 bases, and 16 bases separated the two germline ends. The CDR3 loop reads CASNPLAGSTEAFF. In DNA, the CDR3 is TGTGCCAGCAACCCATTGGCTGGGAGCACTGAAGCTTTCTTT.

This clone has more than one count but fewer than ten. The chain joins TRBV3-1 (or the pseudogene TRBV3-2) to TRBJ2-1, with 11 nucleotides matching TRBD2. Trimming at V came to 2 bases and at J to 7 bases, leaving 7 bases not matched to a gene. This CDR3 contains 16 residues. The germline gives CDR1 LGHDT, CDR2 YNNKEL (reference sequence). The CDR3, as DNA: TGTGCCAGCAGCCAAAAGGCTAGCGGGGGGAATAATGAGCAGTTCTTC. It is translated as CASSQKASGGNNEQFF.

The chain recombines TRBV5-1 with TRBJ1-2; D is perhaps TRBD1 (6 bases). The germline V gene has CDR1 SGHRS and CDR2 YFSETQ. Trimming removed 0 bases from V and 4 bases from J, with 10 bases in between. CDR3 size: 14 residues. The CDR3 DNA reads TGCGCCAGCAGCTTGGAGGGGGAGTTCTATGGCTACACCTTC. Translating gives CASSLEGEFYGYTF.

Here the CDR3 DNA reads TGTGCCAGCAGCAGGATAGCGGGGCTCTTAGGGGATACGCAGTATTTT. Its protein product is CASSRIAGLLGDTQYF. The V gene is TRBV11-2, the J gene TRBJ2-3, with TRBD2 matching over 8 bases. Germline CDR1 is SGHAT and CDR2 is FQNNGV. The J segment lost 6 bases and the V segment lost 5 bases, leaving 13 bases of the junction unmatched. The CDR3 consists of 16 residues.